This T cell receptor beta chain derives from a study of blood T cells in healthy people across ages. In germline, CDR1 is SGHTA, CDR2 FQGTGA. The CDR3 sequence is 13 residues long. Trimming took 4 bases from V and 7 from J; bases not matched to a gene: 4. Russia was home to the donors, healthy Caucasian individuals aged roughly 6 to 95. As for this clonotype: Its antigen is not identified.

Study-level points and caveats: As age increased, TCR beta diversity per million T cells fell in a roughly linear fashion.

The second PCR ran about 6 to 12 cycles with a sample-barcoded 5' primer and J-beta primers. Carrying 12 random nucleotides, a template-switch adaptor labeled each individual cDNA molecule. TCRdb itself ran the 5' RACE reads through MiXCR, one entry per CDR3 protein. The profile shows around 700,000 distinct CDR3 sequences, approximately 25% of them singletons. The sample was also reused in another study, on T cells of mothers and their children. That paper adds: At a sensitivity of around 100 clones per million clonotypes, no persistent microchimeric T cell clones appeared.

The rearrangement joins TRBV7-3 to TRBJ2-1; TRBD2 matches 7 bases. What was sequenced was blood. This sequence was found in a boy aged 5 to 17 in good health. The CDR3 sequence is CASSSQLANEQFF. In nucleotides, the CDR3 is TGTGCCAGCAGCTCCCAACTAGCGAATGAGCAGTTCTTC.